Listed below are T cell receptor beta chains from one sample, sequenced in a study of shared clonotypes between healthy human individuals. The assay was immunoSEQ multiplex PCR, and TCRdb's table has in-frame clones only and misses some. The sample consists of just over 2,000,000 clones, less than 95% of them appearing once. Sequenced: naive CD8+ T cells sorted from blood. These TCRs come from a man between 18 and 29 years old in good health. CDR3s leave out the opening cysteine and the closing phenylalanine or tryptophan.

J: TRBJ1-1
V: TRBV6-5
CDR3: ASSYSGGMNTEAF

J: TRBJ2-1
V: TRBV7-9
CDR3: ASSPWDRGPAGTYNEQF

J: TRBJ1-1
V: TRBV9
CDR3: ASSVQGGPNTEAF

J: TRBJ2-1
V: TRBV7-9
CDR3: ASSLNGGSNEQF

J: TRBJ2-2
V: TRBV27
CDR3: ASRRGGELF

J: TRBJ1-2
V: TRBV29-1
CDR3: SVEEGMGGYT

J: TRBJ1-2
V: TRBV7-2
CDR3: ASSKTGTGIYGYT

J: TRBJ1-6
V: TRBV5-1
CDR3: ASSLEGVGDNSPLH

J: TRBJ2-1
V: TRBV29-1
CDR3: SVGGLAGGHSYNEQF

J: TRBJ2-3
V: TRBV7-9
CDR3: ASSLDSGATDTQY

J: TRBJ2-3
V: TRBV4-1
CDR3: ASSQDRIIMTGDSTDTQY

J: TRBJ2-1
V: TRBV4-1
CDR3: ASSQDPLPSGYNEQF

J: TRBJ1-1
V: TRBV13
CDR3: ASSDEGDTEAF

J: TRBJ1-6
V: TRBV2
CDR3: ASDEGFILH

J: TRBJ1-2
V: TRBV27
CDR3: ASSPDGTGGNT

J: TRBJ2-7
V: TRBV7-9
CDR3: ASSRDPYEQY

J: TRBJ1-4
V: TRBV5-4
CDR3: ASSLATATNEKLF

J: TRBJ1-6
V: TRBV7-8
CDR3: ASSEQPSPLH

J: TRBJ1-5
V: TRBV7-9
CDR3: ASSDSNQPQH

J: TRBJ2-5
V: TRBV2
CDR3: ASSEYSPGQMLETQY

J: TRBJ2-5
V: TRBV11-3
CDR3: ASSLPRTGPSETQY

J: TRBJ1-5
V: TRBV27
CDR3: ASTSGGGNQPQH

J: TRBJ2-1
V: TRBV13
CDR3: ASSLDREDLF

J: TRBJ2-7
V: TRBV6-5
CDR3: ASAVGQVSYEQY

J: TRBJ2-2
V: TRBV9
CDR3: ASSDTDRENTGELF

J: TRBJ2-7
V: TRBV9
CDR3: ASSGEDRGKLQY

J: TRBJ1-6
V: TRBV5-5
CDR3: ASSVHRGSPLH

J: TRBJ1-5
V: TRBV7-2
CDR3: ASTPSDSLGYVPQH

J: TRBJ2-5
V: TRBV7-9
CDR3: ASSFAGAGRTQY

J: TRBJ2-1
V: TRBV30
CDR3: AWTVTSYNEQF

J: TRBJ2-6
V: TRBV19
CDR3: ASSSRGYGANVLT

J: TRBJ1-1
V: TRBV6-1
CDR3: ASSEASQGGTEAF

J: TRBJ2-7
V: TRBV2
CDR3: ASSKRDSQSYEQY

J: TRBJ1-4
V: TRBV4-3
CDR3: ASSQVQGNEKLF

J: TRBJ1-1
V: TRBV28
CDR3: ASSFNENTEAF

J: TRBJ2-3
V: TRBV7-3
CDR3: ASSPWAGTDTQY

J: TRBJ1-1
V: TRBV2
CDR3: ASSAGQGIRTEAF

J: TRBJ2-7
V: TRBV11-2
CDR3: ASSLLAGGPEQY

J: TRBJ2-3
V: TRBV7-9
CDR3: ASSRQGPTDTQY

J: TRBJ2-7
V: TRBV9
CDR3: ASSPGPGGSYEQY

J: TRBJ1-1
V: TRBV30
CDR3: AGNSLAF

J: TRBJ1-4
V: TRBV19
CDR3: ASSTPGTGEKLF

J: TRBJ1-1
V: TRBV9
CDR3: ASSVGPLGTDEAF

J: TRBJ2-7
V: TRBV4-1
CDR3: ASSLGGYEQY

J: TRBJ2-2
V: TRBV2
CDR3: ASSVGTSEPGELF